This T cell receptor (beta chain) was sequenced in a study of cytomegalovirus exposure and HLA in healthy donors. Healthy donors of bone marrow made up the group. General study points: Apart from CMV serostatus, no immune exposure information was available. Cytomegalovirus-associated status was assigned to 150 to 200 TCR beta chains. In a later analysis, TCR beta V- and J-gene trimming was associated with a missense DCLRE1C variant.

PCR involved 60 Vbeta and 13 Jbeta primers. Using immunoSEQ multiplex PCR, the repertoire was profiled, and TCRdb retains in-frame clones only, with some absent. The profile shows tens of thousands of clones, approximately 62% of them singletons. A remark on this clone: The antigen remains unidentified.

The CDR3 extends over 12 amino acids. Germline V lookup: CDR1 MNHNS, CDR2 SASEGT. J lost 5 bases, V lost 7 bases, and 3 bases had no gene match. V and J are TRBV6-1 and TRBJ1-2, with 8 bases matching TRBD1. Source material: PBMCs. This TCR came from a male donor in good health and CMV-seropositive. The CDR3 nucleotides are TGTGCCAGCAACGGACAGGGATATGGCTACACCTTC. Translation gives CASNGQGYGYTF.